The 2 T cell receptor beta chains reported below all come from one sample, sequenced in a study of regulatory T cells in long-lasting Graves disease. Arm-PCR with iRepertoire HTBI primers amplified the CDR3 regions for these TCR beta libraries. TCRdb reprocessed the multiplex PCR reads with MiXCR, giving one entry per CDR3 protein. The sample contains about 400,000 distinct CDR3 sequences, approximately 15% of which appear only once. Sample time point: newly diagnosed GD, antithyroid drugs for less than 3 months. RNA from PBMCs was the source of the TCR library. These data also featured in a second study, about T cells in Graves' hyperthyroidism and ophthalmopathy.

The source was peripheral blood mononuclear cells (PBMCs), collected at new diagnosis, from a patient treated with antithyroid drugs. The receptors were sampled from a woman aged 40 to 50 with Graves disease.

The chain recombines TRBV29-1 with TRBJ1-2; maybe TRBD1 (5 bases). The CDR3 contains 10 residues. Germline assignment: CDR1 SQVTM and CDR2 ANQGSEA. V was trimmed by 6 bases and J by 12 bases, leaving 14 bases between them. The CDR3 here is CSVGGESDTF. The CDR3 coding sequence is TGCAGCGTGGGGGGGGAGTCTGACACCTTC.

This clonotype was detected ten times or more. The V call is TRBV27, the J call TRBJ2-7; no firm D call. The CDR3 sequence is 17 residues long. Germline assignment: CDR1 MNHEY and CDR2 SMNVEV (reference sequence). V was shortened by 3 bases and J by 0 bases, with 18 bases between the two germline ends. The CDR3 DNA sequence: TGTGCCAGCAGTTTTTTTAGTTCGGCGTCGAGCTCCTACGAGCAGTACTTC. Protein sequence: CASSFFSSASSSYEQYF.